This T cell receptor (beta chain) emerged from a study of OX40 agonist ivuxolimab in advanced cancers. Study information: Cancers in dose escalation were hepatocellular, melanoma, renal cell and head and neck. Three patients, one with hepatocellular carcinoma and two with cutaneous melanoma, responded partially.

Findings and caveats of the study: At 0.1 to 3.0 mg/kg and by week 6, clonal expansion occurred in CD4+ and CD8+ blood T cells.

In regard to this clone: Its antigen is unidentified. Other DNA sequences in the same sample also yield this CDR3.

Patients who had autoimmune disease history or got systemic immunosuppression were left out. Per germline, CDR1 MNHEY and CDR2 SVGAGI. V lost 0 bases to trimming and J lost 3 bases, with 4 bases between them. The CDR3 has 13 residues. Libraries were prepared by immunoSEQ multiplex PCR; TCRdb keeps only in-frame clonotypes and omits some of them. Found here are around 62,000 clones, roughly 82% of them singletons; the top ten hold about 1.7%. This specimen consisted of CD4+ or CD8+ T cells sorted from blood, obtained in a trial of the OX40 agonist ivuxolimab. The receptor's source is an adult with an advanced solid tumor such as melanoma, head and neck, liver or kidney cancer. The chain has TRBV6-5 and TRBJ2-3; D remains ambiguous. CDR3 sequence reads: CASSYSSTDTQYF. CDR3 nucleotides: TGTGCCAGCAGTTACTCATCAACAGATACGCAGTATTTT.